The 21 T cell receptor beta chains below all came from one sample that was sequenced in a study of blood T cell repertoires in COVID-19. TCRdb's table, derived via immunoSEQ multiplex PCR, lists solely in-frame clones and lacks some. The sample includes over 200,000 clones, approximately 80% seen only once; the top ten take 7.8%. The sample consisted of peripheral blood. The receptors were sampled from a woman of 80 years or more with COVID-19, enrolled during active disease.

The chain is built from TRBV11-2 and TRBJ1-3; D is uncertain. CDR1 is SGHAT and CDR2 is FQNNGV in the germline V gene. Between the trimmed V and J ends, which lost 3 bases and 3 bases, there was a span of 12 bases. The CDR3 covers 15 residues. In nucleotides, the CDR3 is TGTGCCAGCAGCTTGGGCAGGTCTTATGGAAACACCATATATTTT. It specifies CASSLGRSYGNTIYF.

V is TRBV5-5 and J is TRBJ1-2; D gene unclear. Germline CDR1 SGHKS, CDR2 YYEKEE (reference sequence). V shed 4 bases and J shed 3 bases, with 16 bases lying between them. This CDR3 has 15 residues. CDR3 DNA: TGTGCCAGCAGCGCCGACACTGGGAGATACTATGGCTACACCTTC. Translating gives CASSADTGRYYGYTF.

This rearrangement joins TRBV5-1 to TRBJ2-5; maybe TRBD1 (5 bases). The CDR3 sequence is 14 residues long. The germline CDR1 and CDR2 sequences are SGHRS and YFSETQ. V lost 2 bases to trimming and J lost 1 base, with 9 bases between them. CDR3 nucleotide sequence: TGCGCCAGCAGCTTTACAGACAGCCAAGAGACCCAGTACTTC. It specifies CASSFTDSQETQYF.

The V gene is TRBV28, the J gene TRBJ1-2; D is ambiguous. Germline V lookup: CDR1 MDHEN, CDR2 SYDVKM. The CDR3 runs 11 residues. V lost 11 bases and J lost 2, with 9 bases in between. CDR3 residues: CAAHQNYGYTF. CDR3 bases: TGTGCCGCACACCAGAACTATGGCTACACCTTC.

V and J are TRBV7-3 and TRBJ2-5; D perhaps matches TRBD1 (6 bases). Looked up from germline, CDR1 is SGHTA and CDR2 is FQGTGA. Between the trimmed V and J ends, which lost 5 bases and 4 bases, there was a span of 11 bases. The CDR3 sequence is 13 residues long. CDR3 nucleotides: TGTGCCAGCAGCCCCGGGACAACAGAGACCCAGTACTTC. Protein sequence: CASSPGTTETQYF.

This clone was counted a single time. V and J are TRBV5-5 and TRBJ1-2, with D hard to call. This CDR3 has 13 residues. Between the trimmed V and J ends, which lost 0 bases and 2 bases, there was a span of 5 bases. The germline V gene has CDR1 SGHKS and CDR2 YYEKEE (reference sequence). The chain's CDR3 is CASSLERNYGYTF. The CDR3 DNA reads TGTGCCAGCAGCTTGGAACGGAACTATGGCTACACCTTC.

The CDR3 protein is CASSDTGSGNTIYF. The CDR3 region has the DNA TGTGCCAGCAGTGACACAGGCTCTGGAAACACCATATATTTT. This chain uses TRBV2 with TRBJ1-3; tentatively, D is TRBD1 (5 bases). CDR1 is SNHLY and CDR2 is FYNNEI in the germline V gene. Trimming took off 3 bases at V and 0 bases at J, with 6 bases between the two ends. The CDR3 has 14 residues. The whole variable domain, remainder taken from reference TRBV2 and TRBJ1-3, is EPEVTQTPSHQVTQMGQEVILRCVPISNHLYFYWYRQILGQKVEFLVSFYNNEISEKSEIFDDQFSVERPDGSNFTLKIRSTKLEDSAMYFCASSDTGSGNTIYFGEGSWLTVV.

The gene calls are TRBV14 and TRBJ2-3; D is possibly TRBD1 (5 bases). The CDR3 consists of 16 residues. Per germline, CDR1 SGHDN and CDR2 FVKESK. V was clipped by 1 base and J by 5 bases, with 16 bases between them. CDR3 residues: CASSQASGLGIDTQYF. CDR3 nucleotide sequence: TGTGCCAGCAGCCAAGCCTCAGGGCTGGGGATAGATACGCAGTATTTT.

The rearrangement uses TRBV7-2 and TRBJ2-7; D possibly corresponds to TRBD2 (5 bases). The V end was cut by 5 bases, the J end by 2 bases, with 13 bases between. This CDR3 contains 14 residues. Germline lookup yields CDR1 SGHTA and CDR2 FQGNSA. The CDR3 region has the DNA TGTGCCAGCAGCCCCCCGGGAAGCCCCTACGAGCAGTACTTC. Its protein product is CASSPPGSPYEQYF. Variable domain in full (rest from reference TRBV7-2 and TRBJ2-7): GAGVSQSPSNKVTEKGKDVELRCDPISGHTALYWYRQSLGQGLEFLIYFQGNSAPDKSGLPSDRFSAERTGGSVSTLTIQRTQQEDSAVYLCASSPPGSPYEQYFGPGTRLTVT.

Turning to this clone: One end of the junction varies from germline; a read error may be responsible. Other DNA sequences in the sample encode the same CDR3. This chain uses TRBV29-1 with TRBJ1-4; tentatively, D is TRBD1 (6 bases). CDR3 length equals 13 residues. CDR1 is SQVTM, CDR2 ANQGSEA, per germline. The CDR3 coding sequence is TGTAGCGCCGCGACAGGCCCCAATGAAAAACTGTTTTTT. It specifies CSAATGPNEKLFF.

In DNA, the CDR3 is TGTGCCAGTAGTATTACAGGGGGCCGGACTGAAGCTTTCTTT. It yields the protein CASSITGGRTEAFF. V and J are TRBV19 and TRBJ1-1; 9 bases agree with TRBD1. The CDR3 extends over 14 amino acids. Germline trimming cut 3 bases from V and 5 bases from J; bases unmatched to any gene: 4. Per germline, CDR1 LNHDA and CDR2 SQIVND (reference sequence).

About this clone itself: Other DNA sequences in this specimen translate into the identical CDR3. This chain uses TRBV3-1 (or the pseudogene TRBV3-2) with TRBJ1-3; D unclear. This CDR3 is 15 amino acids long. V gave up 0 bases and J gave up 0 bases, with 6 bases separating them. Germline lookup yields CDR1 LGHDT and CDR2 YNNKEL (reference sequence). The CDR3 spells CASSQEGSSGNTIYF. CDR3 nucleotides: TGTGCCAGCAGCCAAGAGGGCAGCTCTGGAAACACCATATATTTT.

This clone has more than one count but fewer than ten. The chain carries TRBV5-5 and TRBJ2-1, with D possibly TRBD1 on 6 matching bases. CDR3 size: 14 residues. Germline V gene sequence: CDR1 SGHKS, CDR2 YYEKEE (reference sequence). V gave up 2 bases and J gave up 4 bases, with 10 bases separating them. The CDR3 region is CASSFLTGYNEQFF. Written as DNA, the CDR3 is TGTGCCAGCAGCTTCTTAACAGGGTACAATGAGCAGTTCTTC. Drawing the rest from reference TRBV5-5 and TRBJ2-1, the complete variable domain is DAGVTQSPTHLIKTRGQQVTLRCSPISGHKSVSWYQQVLGQGPQFIFQYYEKEERGRGNFPDRFSARQFPNYSSELNVNALLLGDSALYLCASSFLTGYNEQFFGPGTRLTVL.

This clone was seen a single time. This chain's CDR3 is CASSQDFRGRGPTDTQYF. The CDR3 DNA is TGCGCCAGCAGCCAAGATTTTCGCGGGCGGGGCCCCACAGATACGCAGTATTTT. This chain connects TRBV4-1 to TRBJ2-3, with D perhaps matching TRBD2 (6 bases). This CDR3 has 18 residues. Trimming cost V 0 bases and J 2 bases, with 18 bases left between them. Germline V gives CDR1 MGHRA, CDR2 YSYEKL.

V gene TRBV5-4 combines with J gene TRBJ1-2; TRBD1 agrees at 8 bases. There are 15 residues in the CDR3. Germline V lookup: CDR1 SGHNT, CDR2 YYREEE (reference sequence). Trimming took 0 bases from V and 4 from J; bases not matched to a gene: 5. The CDR3, as DNA: TGTGCCAGCAGCTTGGGGACAGGGCCGACCTATGGCTACACCTTC. It is translated as CASSLGTGPTYGYTF. Using reference TRBV5-4 and TRBJ1-2 for the parts outside the CDR3, the full variable domain is ETGVTQSPTHLIKTRGQQVTLRCSSQSGHNTVSWYQQALGQGPQFIFQYYREEENGRGNFPPRFSGLQFPNYSSELNVNALELDDSALYLCASSLGTGPTYGYTFGSGTRLTVV.

CDR3 residues: CASSIVGNTGELFF. For the CDR3, the DNA is TGTGCCAGTAGTATAGTCGGGAACACCGGGGAGCTGTTTTTT. This chain uses TRBV19 with TRBJ2-2; no clear D. V was trimmed by 1 base and J by 1 base, leaving 4 bases between them. The CDR3 is made up of 14 amino acids. Germline V gene sequence: CDR1 LNHDA, CDR2 SQIVND (reference sequence).

This rearrangement joins TRBV7-6 to TRBJ2-3; possibly TRBD1 for D (5 bases). Germline CDR1 is SGHVS and CDR2 is FNYEAQ. The CDR3 totals 15 residues. V shed 0 bases and J shed 2 bases, with 9 bases lying between them. CDR3 loop: CASSLAQGPTDTQYF. For the CDR3, the DNA is TGTGCCAGCAGCTTAGCTCAGGGCCCCACAGATACGCAGTATTTT.

The chain couples TRBV3-1 (or the pseudogene TRBV3-2) to TRBJ2-7; D remains unclear. Germline-derived CDR1 and CDR2 are LGHDT and YNNKEL (reference sequence). Trimming pared 1 base from V and 6 bases from J, leaving 7 bases between. The CDR3 sequence is 12 residues long. CDR3 region: CASSQAAGEQYF. The CDR3 region has the DNA TGTGCCAGCAGCCAAGCGGCAGGCGAGCAGTACTTC.

This clone was recorded once. This rearrangement joins TRBV7-9 to TRBJ2-5, with D possibly TRBD2 on 6 matching bases. This CDR3 is built from 12 residues. CDR1 and CDR2 from the germline V gene are SEHNR and FQNEAQ (reference sequence). V was pared by 3 bases and J by 13 bases, with 15 bases between. The CDR3 bases are TGTGCCAGCAGCTTCGCGGGGCCCGGCCGGTACTTC. Residues: CASSFAGPGRYF.

V is TRBV5-1 and J is TRBJ1-5; D call uncertain. Germline V gene sequence: CDR1 SGHRS, CDR2 YFSETQ. V dropped 5 bases and J dropped 5 bases, with 11 bases sitting between them. The CDR3 totals 13 residues. This chain's CDR3 is CASRPGTDQPQHF. CDR3 bases: TGCGCCAGCAGACCAGGAACTGATCAGCCCCAGCATTTT.

The chain joins TRBV6-2 or TRBV6-3 to TRBJ2-2, with TRBD1 matching 8 bases. This CDR3 has 15 amino acids. Losses at the gene ends were 6 bases for V and 5 bases for J; bases not matched to a gene: 8. From germline, CDR1 is MNHEY and CDR2 SVGEGT. CDR3 nucleotide sequence: TGTGCCAGCAGCCCCAGGACAGGGTGGACCGGGGAGCTGTTTTTT. It translates to CASSPRTGWTGELFF.